This entry lists 26 T cell receptor beta chains sequenced from one sample in a study of T cell responses to AZD1222 COVID-19 vaccine (dated by TCRdb to the early 2020s). Reading the label with the study, this specimen's time point is: baseline before first vaccination. Library creation used the immunoSEQ multiplex PCR assay. TCRdb limited this immuneACCESS table to in-frame rearrangements with V and J called. A share of clones is missing; checked studies link under half to unresolved V genes, and the rest is unexplained. This sample gives about 130,000 clones in total; more than 85% of them show up just once. The biggest ten clones account for about 3.1% of the sample. Sequences were derived from peripheral blood, sampled on day 0 of AZD1222 vaccination. These receptors were taken from an adult in good health.

This chain joins TRBV15 and TRBJ1-4, with D perhaps matching TRBD1 (5 bases). Trimming removed 3 bases from V and 5 bases from J, with 13 bases in between. This CDR3 contains 15 residues. CDR1 is LNHNV and CDR2 is YYDKDF in the germline V gene (reference sequence). The CDR3 coding sequence is TGTGCCACCAGCAGGGTAGGGGCAGAGAATGAAAAACTGTTTTTT. It encodes CATSRVGAENEKLFF.

The chain joins TRBV4-1 to TRBJ1-5, with D perhaps matching TRBD1 (5 bases). The CDR3 is 16 residues long. Germline CDR1 MGHRA, CDR2 YSYEKL. V was shortened by 1 base and J by 4 bases, with 14 bases between the two germline ends. The chain's CDR3 is CASSQGTGLTNQPQHF. CDR3 in DNA: TGCGCCAGCAGCCAAGGAACGGGACTTACAAATCAGCCCCAGCATTTT.

The V gene is TRBV7-6, the J gene TRBJ1-4; 7 bases align to TRBD1. With 3 bases clipped from V and 8 bases from J, the junction kept 9 bases outside the gene matches. CDR3 size: 15 residues. Germline CDR1 SGHVS, CDR2 FNYEAQ. The CDR3 DNA follows: TGTGCCAGCAGCTTGAACCCGGGACAGCGGGAAAAACTGTTTTTT. Its protein is CASSLNPGQREKLFF. The entire variable domain, with the rest obtained from reference TRBV7-6 and TRBJ1-4, is as follows: GAGVSQSPRYKVTKRGQDVALRCDPISGHVSLYWYRQALGQGPEFLTYFNYEAQQDKSGLPNDRFSAERPEGSISTLTIQRTEQRDSAMYRCASSLNPGQREKLFFGSGTQLSVL.

This clone is a singleton in its sample. The chain joins TRBV28 to TRBJ1-1; D remains ambiguous. Trimming took 10 bases from V and 1 from J, leaving 4 bases between them. This CDR3 is 10 amino acids long. CDR1 MDHEN and CDR2 SYDVKM come from the germline V gene. The CDR3 sequence is CATKNTEAFF. The CDR3 region has the DNA TGTGCCACCAAGAACACTGAAGCTTTCTTT.

This rearrangement joins TRBV18 to TRBJ2-1, with no clear D. Germline loops: CDR1 KGHSH, CDR2 LQKENI. This CDR3 is 13 amino acids long. V was shortened by 4 bases and J by 7 bases, with 11 bases between the two germline ends. CDR3 bases: TGTGCCAGCTCACTCACTCTAGAAAATGAGCAGTTCTTC. Encoded protein: CASSLTLENEQFF. Full variable domain (remainder filled in from reference TRBV18 and TRBJ2-1): NAGVMQNPRHLVRRRGQEARLRCSPMKGHSHVYWYRQLPEEGLKFMVYLQKENIIDESGMPKERFSAEFPKEGPSILRIQQVVRGDSAAYFCASSLTLENEQFFGPGTRLTVL.

The chain combines TRBV6-1 with TRBJ2-1; D is ambiguous. Germline-derived CDR1 and CDR2 are MNHNS and SASEGT. Trimming took off 1 base at V and 5 bases at J, with 12 bases between the two ends. The CDR3 sequence is 15 residues long. DNA for the CDR3: TGTGCCAGCAGTGAAGGGCGCGGAACGCACAATGAGCAGTTCTTC. Encoded protein: CASSEGRGTHNEQFF.

V is TRBV6-2 or TRBV6-3 and J is TRBJ2-6; a weak D match, TRBD1 (6 bases). V shed 6 bases and J shed 3 bases, with 15 bases lying between them. The CDR3 contains 16 residues. Per germline, CDR1 MNHEY and CDR2 SVGEGT. CDR3 residues: CASSPTGFGGANVLTF. CDR3 sequence (DNA): TGTGCCAGCAGCCCTACAGGGTTCGGTGGGGCCAACGTCCTGACTTTC.

J is TRBJ1-6 and V is TRBV27, with TRBD1 identical over 8 bases. V dropped 7 bases and J dropped 7; count of bases not matched to a gene: 15. There are 17 residues in the CDR3. Germline assignment: CDR1 MNHEY and CDR2 SMNVEV (reference sequence). The CDR3 DNA sequence: TGTGCCAGCACCTCCGTAGGACAGGGCGGAGGGAATTCACCCCTCCACTTT. Its translation: CASTSVGQGGGNSPLHF.

This sequence joins TRBV7-2 and TRBJ2-5; a weak D match, TRBD2 (5 bases). V lost 5 bases and J lost 1, with 14 bases in between. Germline CDR1 and CDR2: SGHTA and FQGNSA. The CDR3 extends over 15 amino acids. In nucleotides, the CDR3 is TGTGCCAGCAGCCCGCCGGAGCGGATCCAAGAGACCCAGTACTTC. Translating gives CASSPPERIQETQYF.

The chain employs TRBV29-1 and TRBJ2-1, with D maybe TRBD2 (5 bases). The CDR3 has 14 amino acids. Germline CDR1 reads SQVTM; CDR2 reads ANQGSEA. Deletions cut 2 bases from V and 9 bases from J, with 17 bases between. Here the CDR3 DNA reads TGCAGCGTTGAACCGCCCCCCCGTCGGGGTGAGCAGTTCTTC. Translation gives CSVEPPPRRGEQFF.

This clone was found once. The genes are TRBV7-8 and TRBJ1-5; TRBD1 might be the D (5 bases). The germline CDR1 and CDR2 sequences are SGHVS and FQNEAQ. The CDR3 has 16 amino acids. V dropped 5 bases and J dropped 5 bases, with 19 bases sitting between them. In nucleotides, the CDR3 is TGTGCCAGCAGCCGAAACCGGGACCCTAGGTATCAGCCCCAGCATTTT. Residues: CASSRNRDPRYQPQHF.

The chain has TRBV5-4 and TRBJ1-4; TRBD1 matches 11 bases. This CDR3 has 16 residues. CDR1 and CDR2 from the germline V gene are SGHNT and YYREEE (reference sequence). Losses at the gene ends were 0 bases for V and 8 bases for J; bases not matched to a gene: 6. In DNA, the CDR3 is TGTGCCAGCAGCTTGGTATCGGGACAGGGGGAAGAAAAACTGTTTTTT. Amino acid sequence: CASSLVSGQGEEKLFF.

The gene calls are TRBV2 and TRBJ1-4; TRBD1 matches 7 bases. Trimming at V came to 6 bases and at J to 4 bases, leaving 5 bases not matched to a gene. Germline CDR1 and CDR2: SNHLY and FYNNEI. The CDR3 extends over 14 amino acids. CDR3 protein: CASRGGGYNEKLFF. The CDR3 region has the DNA TGTGCCAGCAGGGGAGGGGGCTATAATGAAAAACTGTTTTTT.

The gene calls are TRBV7-2 and TRBJ2-1; possibly TRBD1 for D (5 bases). The V gene's germline CDR1 is SGHTA and CDR2 FQGNSA. CDR3 size: 14 residues. Trimming pared 3 bases from V and 2 bases from J, leaving 8 bases between. The CDR3 coding sequence is TGTGCCAGCAGCTTGGTACAGGCCTACAATGAGCAGTTCTTC. This sequence encodes CASSLVQAYNEQFF.

The chain carries TRBV20-1 and TRBJ1-1, with D tentatively TRBD1 (5 bases). Germline values: CDR1 DFQATT, CDR2 SNEGSKA (reference sequence). CDR3 length: 14 residues. Trimming took 3 bases from V and 4 from J, leaving 15 bases between them. The CDR3 nucleotides read TGCAGTGCTAGTAGGGGCAGGGTGGGCACTGAAGCTTTCTTT. It codes for CSASRGRVGTEAFF.

The V gene is TRBV6-5, the J gene TRBJ2-7, with TRBD2 identical over 10 bases. V lost 8 bases, J lost 2 bases, and 9 bases stayed unmatched. Germline CDR1 and CDR2: MNHEY and SVGAGI. This CDR3 contains 15 residues. In DNA form, the CDR3 reads TGTGCCAGCTCCAGCGGGCTAGCGGGGGCCTACGAGCAGTACTTC. As protein: CASSSGLAGAYEQYF.

The chain carries TRBV13 and TRBJ2-2, with D uncertain. CDR1 PRHDT and CDR2 FYEKMQ come from the germline V gene (reference sequence). This CDR3 region has 17 residues. Trimming shortened V by 4 bases and J by 0 bases, and 15 bases separated the two germline ends. Here the CDR3 reads CASSSLPEQTNTGELFF. The CDR3 DNA reads TGTGCCAGCAGCTCCCTTCCGGAGCAAACGAACACCGGGGAGCTGTTTTTT.

The rearrangement uses TRBV30 and TRBJ2-2; 10 bases align to TRBD2. The CDR3 is 20 residues long. V gave up 3 bases and J gave up 1 base; unmatched junction bases: 17. Germline loops: CDR1 GTSNPN, CDR2 SVGIG (reference sequence). The CDR3 is CAWSPNGLADPIGNTGELFF. The CDR3 DNA follows: TGTGCCTGGAGCCCTAACGGACTAGCGGACCCAATCGGGAACACCGGGGAGCTGTTTTTT.

V and J are TRBV9 and TRBJ1-4, with D perhaps matching TRBD1 (5 bases). CDR1 is SGDLS and CDR2 is YYNGEE in the germline V gene. The V gene lost 0 bases and the J gene lost 8 bases, with 14 bases spanning the gap. The CDR3 has 15 residues. The CDR3 sequence: CASSVAGGVGEKLFF. The DNA of the CDR3 is TGTGCCAGCAGCGTAGCCGGAGGGGTAGGGGAAAAACTGTTTTTT. Full variable domain (outside the CDR3, taken from reference TRBV9 and TRBJ1-4): DSGVTQTPKHLITATGQRVTLRCSPRSGDLSVYWYQQSLDQGLQFLIQYYNGEERAKGNILERFSAQQFPDLHSELNLSSLELGDSALYFCASSVAGGVGEKLFFGSGTQLSVL.

The V call is TRBV19, the J call TRBJ1-1; D unclear. The CDR3 extends over 13 amino acids. V lost 7 bases to trimming and J lost 5 bases, with 14 bases between them. The germline gives CDR1 LNHDA, CDR2 SQIVND (reference sequence). The CDR3, as DNA: TGTGCCAGTAAGTTGCCTGGATGGACTGAAGCTTTCTTT. Translating it yields CASKLPGWTEAFF.

The rearrangement joins TRBV19 to TRBJ1-2, with D tentatively TRBD1 (5 bases). Trimming removed 9 bases from V and 4 bases from J, with 21 bases in between. The CDR3 has 15 residues. The V gene's germline CDR1 is LNHDA and CDR2 SQIVND (reference sequence). CDR3 nucleotides: TGTGCCAGCACCCGGCAGGCGTGGGGGAGCTATGGCTACACCTTC. It encodes CASTRQAWGSYGYTF.

In its sample, this clone was seen once. The chain carries TRBV4-1 and TRBJ2-7, with D uncertain. The CDR3 extends over 15 amino acids. The ends were cut back, 0 bases at V and 6 bases at J, with 15 bases in the middle. The germline V gene has CDR1 MGHRA and CDR2 YSYEKL. The CDR3 loop is CASSQDHSPAGEQYF. As DNA, the CDR3 is TGCGCCAGCAGCCAAGATCACTCGCCCGCTGGCGAGCAGTACTTC.

The chain recombines TRBV7-2 with TRBJ2-3; no clear D. V lost 6 bases to trimming and J lost 3 bases, with 13 bases between them. Germline values: CDR1 SGHTA, CDR2 FQGNSA. The CDR3 has 14 amino acids. Here the CDR3 DNA reads TGTGCCAGCAGGCGGAGTTTAGGGACAGATACGCAGTATTTT. Amino acids: CASRRSLGTDTQYF.

The chain links TRBV19 to TRBJ1-1; 7 positions agree with TRBD1. The germline V gene encodes CDR1 LNHDA and CDR2 SQIVND (reference sequence). The CDR3 contains 17 residues. The V segment lost 8 bases and the J segment 1 base; nucleotides outside the gene matches: 16. CDR3 residues: CASDDWGQLDRNTEAFF. As DNA, the CDR3 is TGTGCCAGTGACGATTGGGGACAGCTAGATAGGAACACTGAAGCTTTCTTT. Full variable domain (rest looked up from reference TRBV19 and TRBJ1-1): DGGITQSPKYLFRKEGQNVTLSCEQNLNHDAMYWYRQDPGQGLRLIYYSQIVNDFQKGDIAEGYSVSREKKESFPLTVTSAQKNPTAFYLCASDDWGQLDRNTEAFFGQGTRLTVV.

The chain joins TRBV28 to TRBJ2-7; TRBD2 matches 8 bases. Germline V CDR1 and CDR2: MDHEN, SYDVKM. This CDR3 comprises 14 residues. The ends lost 6 bases at V and 3 bases at J; junction bases unmatched: 7. CDR3 nucleotides: TGTGCCAGCAGAGGGAGCGGGAGATTCTACGAGCAGTACTTC. Amino acids: CASRGSGRFYEQYF.

The genes are TRBV7-9 and TRBJ2-7, with D possibly TRBD2 on 6 matching bases. V gave up 4 bases and J gave up 2 bases, with 12 bases separating them. In germline, CDR1 is SEHNR, CDR2 FQNEAQ (reference sequence). The CDR3 extends over 14 amino acids. The CDR3 DNA follows: TGTGCCAGCAGCTCAGGAGGCGGGGCCTACGAGCAGTACTTC. This gives the protein CASSSGGGAYEQYF.